Reported below is one T cell receptor (beta chain). Its antigen is currently unknown. The source of the sample is a study of T cell repertoires and Cas9 in healthy adults. Looking at the study overall: CD4 and CD8 compartments: SpCas9-reactive T cells profiled for potency, cytotoxicity, lineage.

Study observations and caveats: Reportedly, SpCas9-reactive effector T cell proliferation and function were mitigated by SpCas9-reactive Tregs in vitro.

Only in-frame clones appear in the TCRdb table, and some are missing; sequencing was by immunoSEQ multiplex PCR. The table lists about 22,000 clones, 85% to 95% of them singletons, with roughly 0.76% in the top ten. This receptor was obtained from a human donor in good health. The sample was CD4+ effector T cells (CD127+, CD25-, CD137-, CD154-) from PBMCs; culture status not recorded.

In DNA form, the CDR3 reads TGTGCCAGCAGCTTGGATGACAGGGTGAATTCACCCCTCCACTTT. Translation: CASSLDDRVNSPLHF. The rearrangement links TRBV5-6 to TRBJ1-6; 7 positions agree with TRBD1. The CDR3 sequence is 15 residues long. Unmatched junction bases numbered 4, after V lost 0 bases and J lost 7 bases. Germline V CDR1 and CDR2: SGHDT, YYEEEE. Using reference TRBV5-6 and TRBJ1-6 for the parts outside the CDR3, the full variable domain is DAGVTQSPTHLIKTRGQQVTLRCSPKSGHDTVSWYQQALGQGPQFIFQYYEEEERQRGNFPDRFSGHQFPNYSSELNVNALLLGDSALYLCASSLDDRVNSPLHFGNGTRLTVT.